These 25 T cell receptor beta chains were sequenced from one sample in a study of blood T cell repertoires in COVID-19. Data came from immunoSEQ multiplex PCR; TCRdb stores just in-frame clones and leaves some out. The sample shows around 290,000 clones, approximately 89% of them seen only once. The sample was peripheral blood. The receptors originated from a woman under 40 with COVID-19, enrolled during active disease.

This chain connects TRBV21-1 to TRBJ2-5; the tabulated D call, TRBD2, remains unverified against the DNA. TRBV21-1 is labeled a pseudogene. CDR3 length: 16 amino acids. This CDR3 reads CASSLTSGPRQETQYF. The CDR3 region has the DNA TGTGCCAGCAGCCTAACTAGCGGGCCACGCCAAGAGACCCAGTACTTC.

The chain links TRBV25-1 to TRBJ1-1; 7 nucleotides align to TRBD1. V was clipped by 3 bases and J by 0 bases; unmatched bases: 7. The CDR3 length is 16 residues. Germline V gene data show CDR1 as MGHDK and CDR2 as SYGVNS. CDR3 region: CASSDNRDSLNTEAFF. DNA for the CDR3: TGTGCCAGCAGTGATAACCGGGACAGCCTGAACACTGAAGCTTTCTTT.

V usage is TRBV12-3 or TRBV12-4 and J usage is TRBJ2-2; D is ambiguous. V was cut by 8 bases and J by 7 bases, with 11 bases left in between. This CDR3 is built from 12 residues. The CDR3 here is CASVPSGGELFF. For the CDR3, the DNA is TGTGCCAGCGTACCCAGTGGCGGGGAGCTGTTTTTT.

The chain combines TRBV10-3 with TRBJ1-1, with 8 nucleotides matching TRBD1. The ends lost 8 bases at V and 2 bases at J; junction bases unmatched: 4. This CDR3 comprises 13 residues. Germline V lookup: CDR1 ENHRY, CDR2 SYGVKD. The CDR3, as DNA: TGTGCCATCGCGGGACAGGTCAACACTGAAGCTTTCTTT. This codes for CAIAGQVNTEAFF.

The rearrangement links TRBV5-1 to TRBJ1-2, with TRBD1 identical over 9 bases. The ends lost 4 bases at V and 5 bases at J; junction bases unmatched: 9. The germline V gene has CDR1 SGHRS and CDR2 YFSETQ. This CDR3 contains 15 residues. The CDR3 DNA reads TGCGCCAGCAGCCCTACCGGGACAGGGTCATATGGCTACACCTTC. This codes for CASSPTGTGSYGYTF. The entire variable domain, with the rest obtained from reference TRBV5-1 and TRBJ1-2, is as follows: KAGVTQTPRYLIKTRGQQVTLSCSPISGHRSVSWYQQTPGQGLQFLFEYFSETQRNKGNFPGRFSGRQFSNSRSEMNVSTLELGDSALYLCASSPTGTGSYGYTFGSGTRLTVV.

This clone showed up just once. This chain uses TRBV5-4 with TRBJ2-7; a weak D match, TRBD2 (6 bases). Germline V gene sequence: CDR1 SGHNT, CDR2 YYREEE (reference sequence). Trimming took off 4 bases at V and 1 base at J, with 21 bases between the two ends. This CDR3 contains 17 residues. The CDR3 DNA is TGTGCCAGCAGCCCTCGGGGTAGCGGCTTCACTTCCTACGAGCAGTACTTC. This translates into CASSPRGSGFTSYEQYF.

This clone was seen a single time. The chain combines TRBV2 with TRBJ1-5; TRBD1 agrees at 7 bases. The CDR3 length is 15 residues. CDR1 is SNHLY, CDR2 FYNNEI, per germline. The V segment lost 4 bases and the J segment 2 bases; nucleotides outside the gene matches: 5. The CDR3 DNA is TGTGCCAGCAGTGGAGGCGACAGGGGCAATCAGCCCCAGCATTTT. It encodes CASSGGDRGNQPQHF.

V gene TRBV7-2 combines with J gene TRBJ1-3, with unresolved D. V lost 2 bases, J lost 0 bases, and 8 bases lay in between. The germline gives CDR1 SGHTA, CDR2 FQGNSA. The CDR3 length is 15 residues. Written as DNA, the CDR3 is TGTGCCAGCAGCTTACGAGGGATCTCTGGAAACACCATATATTTT. Amino acid sequence: CASSLRGISGNTIYF.

On this clone: One end of the junction is discordant with germline, which a read error may explain. This rearrangement joins TRBV7-9 to TRBJ2-3; TRBD2 is a possible D gene (6 bases). This CDR3 is built from 12 residues. From germline, CDR1 is SEHNR and CDR2 FQNEAQ (reference sequence). CDR3 sequence: CASSFLTRIAAF. The CDR3 DNA is TGTGCCAGCAGCTTCCTGACTAGAATCGCAGCTTTT.

The genes are TRBV28 and TRBJ1-5, with D tentatively TRBD1 (5 bases). Trimming removed 5 bases at V and 9 bases at J, with 14 bases between. Germline V gene lookup returns CDR1 MDHEN and CDR2 SYDVKM. This CDR3 region has 13 residues. CDR3 coding DNA: TGTGCCAGCAGTGCGGGACGTTCCCGGCCCCAGCATTTT. Amino acids: CASSAGRSRPQHF.

V usage is TRBV21-1 and J usage is TRBJ1-5; TRBD1, the table's D call, was not compared with the DNA. TRBV21-1 is noted as a pseudogene. This CDR3 is 15 amino acids long. CDR3 protein: CASSKKRGCNQPQHF. The CDR3 DNA reads TGTGCCAGCAGCAAAAAAAGGGGGTGCAATCAGCCCCAGCATTTT.

The chain links TRBV28 to TRBJ1-1; D gene uncertain. Looked up from germline, CDR1 is MDHEN and CDR2 is SYDVKM. The CDR3 has 12 amino acids. With 7 bases removed from V and 5 bases from J, the gap between germline ends came to 11 bases. The CDR3 bases are TGTGCCAGCACCGAGGCTCCGACTGAAGCTTTCTTT. Translation: CASTEAPTEAFF.

The chain has TRBV5-1 and TRBJ2-7, with 10 nucleotides matching TRBD1. V lost 4 bases and J lost 5; bases outside the gene matches: 9. The CDR3 loop spans 15 amino acids. CDR1 is SGHRS and CDR2 is YFSETQ in the germline V gene. The CDR3 bases are TGCGCCAGCAGCCTGATGACAGGGGGCCTGGACGAGCAGTACTTC. Residues: CASSLMTGGLDEQYF.

The CDR3 reads CASSYYRVDYEQYF. Written as DNA, the CDR3 is TGTGCCAGCAGTTACTACCGGGTCGACTACGAGCAGTACTTC. This chain joins TRBV6-2 or TRBV6-3 and TRBJ2-7; D call uncertain. The CDR3 extends over 14 amino acids. The germline CDR1 and CDR2 sequences are MNHEY and SVGEGT. The ends were cut back, 1 base at V and 3 bases at J, with 10 bases in the middle.

This clone was seen a few times. The chain joins TRBV18 to TRBJ2-2, with D possibly being TRBD1 (5 bases). Germline CDR1 KGHSH, CDR2 LQKENI. This CDR3 is 17 amino acids long. The V gene lost 0 bases and the J gene lost 0 bases, with 11 bases spanning the gap. The CDR3 spells CASSPPGWTSNTGELFF. CDR3 sequence (DNA): TGTGCCAGCTCACCACCAGGGTGGACATCGAACACCGGGGAGCTGTTTTTT.

This clone was found once. The V and J genes are TRBV27 and TRBJ2-1; D ambiguous. Germline lookup yields CDR1 MNHEY and CDR2 SMNVEV (reference sequence). The CDR3 runs to 14 residues. Trimming removed 5 bases from V and 4 bases from J, with 12 bases in between. The CDR3 here is CASSPPSGYNEQFF. The CDR3 region has the DNA TGTGCCAGCAGTCCCCCATCCGGTTACAATGAGCAGTTCTTC.

The rearrangement joins TRBV6-1 to TRBJ2-4, with D possibly matching TRBD2 (6 bases). The CDR3 spans 15 residues. Germline V gene lookup returns CDR1 MNHNS and CDR2 SASEGT. Trimming took off 2 bases at V and 6 bases at J, with 14 bases between the two ends. CDR3 loop: CASSETWASVNIQYF. CDR3 coding DNA: TGTGCCAGCAGTGAAACGTGGGCTAGCGTAAACATTCAGTACTTC.

This chain connects TRBV3-1 (or the pseudogene TRBV3-2) to TRBJ2-1; TRBD2 matches at 14 bases. This CDR3 is 22 amino acids long. CDR1 and CDR2 (germline): LGHDT, YNNKEL (reference sequence). J gave up 1 base and V 0 bases, and 14 bases lay outside the gene matches. The CDR3 bases are TGTGCCAGCAGCCAAGATCCGGGACTAGCGGGAGTGTTTGGTCTTTCCTACAATGAGCAGTTCTTC. Its protein is CASSQDPGLAGVFGLSYNEQFF.

J is TRBJ1-1 and V is TRBV6-6; D remains unclear. Germline V CDR1 and CDR2: MNHNY, SVGAGI (reference sequence). The V end was cut by 8 bases, the J end by 0 bases, with 7 bases between. The CDR3 runs 12 residues. The CDR3 sequence is CASQALNTEAFF. The DNA of the CDR3 is TGTGCCAGCCAGGCCTTGAACACTGAAGCTTTCTTT.

The chain employs TRBV4-1 and TRBJ1-5; the match to TRBD1 covers 10 bases. The CDR3 is 15 residues long. Unmatched junction bases numbered 4, after V lost 3 bases and J lost 5 bases. The germline V gene has CDR1 MGHRA and CDR2 YSYEKL. CDR3 nucleotides: TGCGCCAGCAGCCAGGGGACAGGGGAGCATCAGCCCCAGCATTTT. Translated: CASSQGTGEHQPQHF.

The chain's CDR3 is CASSFLPGQGDTGELFF. The CDR3 region has the DNA TGTGCCAGCAGTTTCCTACCGGGACAGGGCGACACCGGGGAGCTGTTTTTT. The rearrangement links TRBV27 to TRBJ2-2, with 9 bases that match TRBD1. CDR1 and CDR2 (germline): MNHEY, SMNVEV (reference sequence). Trimming cost V 3 bases and J 3 bases; bases outside gene matches: 8. The CDR3 is 17 residues long.

This chain joins TRBV3-1 (or the pseudogene TRBV3-2) and TRBJ1-1; D is unresolved. The CDR3 is 14 amino acids. Trimming shortened V by 4 bases and J by 1 base, and 10 bases separated the two germline ends. CDR1 LGHDT and CDR2 YNNKEL come from the germline V gene (reference sequence). CDR3 amino acids: CASSRWPGNTEAFF. CDR3 coding DNA: TGTGCCAGCAGCCGCTGGCCGGGGAACACTGAAGCTTTCTTT.

This chain links TRBV7-8 with TRBJ2-2; possible D gene TRBD1, 7 bases. V was cut by 5 bases and J by 6 bases, with 19 bases left in between. The CDR3 is 16 amino acids. Germline loops: CDR1 SGHVS, CDR2 FQNEAQ. CDR3 region: CASSGSGLRGAGELFF. For the CDR3, the DNA is TGTGCCAGCAGCGGATCAGGTCTCAGGGGGGCCGGGGAGCTGTTTTTT.

The V gene is TRBV11-2, the J gene TRBJ1-2; TRBD1 agrees at 8 bases. J was trimmed by 7 bases and V by 5 bases; bases with no gene match: 9. Germline lookup yields CDR1 SGHAT and CDR2 FQNNGV. The CDR3 loop spans 14 amino acids. CDR3 nucleotides: TGTGCCAGCAGCCCAGTGCACAGGGGGTTTGGCTACACCTTC. The encoded protein is CASSPVHRGFGYTF.

J is TRBJ2-1 and V is TRBV6-2 or TRBV6-3; D is possibly TRBD2 (6 bases). Germline values: CDR1 MNHEY, CDR2 SVGEGT. The germline V and J ends were trimmed by 3 bases and 8 bases, with 8 bases remaining between them. CDR3 size: 12 residues. The CDR3 DNA reads as TGTGCCAGCAGTTATAGCGGCGATGAGCAGTTCTTC. Protein: CASSYSGDEQFF.